This TCR beta chain stems from a study of T-cell memory formation after mild COVID-19. Study outcomes and limitations: Cross-reactive memory seemingly joined, as some responding clones were found in pre-infection memory.

With 0 bases removed from V and 5 bases from J, the gap between germline ends came to 16 bases. Germline loops: CDR1 KGHSH, CDR2 LQKENI. The CDR3 has 16 amino acids. With regard to this clonotype: Its antigen is not known.

TCRdb itself ran the 5' RACE reads through MiXCR, one entry per CDR3 protein. In the table there are more than 85,000 distinct CDR3 sequences, 11% of which are singletons. Source material: PBMCs or a T cell subset sorted from them (not recorded which). This sequence originates from a man aged 18 to 30 who had mild COVID-19 (a few samples of this study predate the infection). Cell type and time point are not known. The chain joins TRBV18 to TRBJ2-5; D not certain. The CDR3 is CASSPPFGTLGETQYF. DNA for the CDR3: TGTGCCAGCTCACCACCGTTCGGAACCTTGGGGGAGACCCAGTACTTC.